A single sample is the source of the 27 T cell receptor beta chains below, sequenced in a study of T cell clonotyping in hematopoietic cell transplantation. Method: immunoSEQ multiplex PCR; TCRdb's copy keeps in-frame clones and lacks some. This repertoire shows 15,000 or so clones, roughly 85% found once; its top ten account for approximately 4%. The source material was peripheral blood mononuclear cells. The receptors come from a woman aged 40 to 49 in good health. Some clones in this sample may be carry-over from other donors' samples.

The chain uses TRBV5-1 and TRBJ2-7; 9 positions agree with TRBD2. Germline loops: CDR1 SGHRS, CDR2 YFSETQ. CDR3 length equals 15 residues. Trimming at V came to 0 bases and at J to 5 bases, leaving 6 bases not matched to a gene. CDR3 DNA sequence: TGCGCCAGCAGCTTGGAGGGTAGCGGGAGCCACGAGCAGTACTTC. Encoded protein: CASSLEGSGSHEQYF. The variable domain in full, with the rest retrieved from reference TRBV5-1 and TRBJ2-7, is KAGVTQTPRYLIKTRGQQVTLSCSPISGHRSVSWYQQTPGQGLQFLFEYFSETQRNKGNFPGRFSGRQFSNSRSEMNVSTLELGDSALYLCASSLEGSGSHEQYFGPGTRLTVT.

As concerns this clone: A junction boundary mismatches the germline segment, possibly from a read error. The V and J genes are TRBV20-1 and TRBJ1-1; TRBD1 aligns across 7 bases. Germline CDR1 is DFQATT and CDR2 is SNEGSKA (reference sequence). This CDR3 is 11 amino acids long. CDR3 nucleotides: TGCAGTGCCTGGGACAGTCCGAAGTGGGTCTTT. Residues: CSAWDSPKWVF.

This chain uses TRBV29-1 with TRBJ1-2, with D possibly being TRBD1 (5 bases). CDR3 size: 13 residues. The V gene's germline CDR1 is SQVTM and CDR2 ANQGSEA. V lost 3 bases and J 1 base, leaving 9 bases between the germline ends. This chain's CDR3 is CSVEGRINYGYTF. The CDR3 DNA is TGCAGCGTTGAGGGACGGATTAACTATGGCTACACCTTC.

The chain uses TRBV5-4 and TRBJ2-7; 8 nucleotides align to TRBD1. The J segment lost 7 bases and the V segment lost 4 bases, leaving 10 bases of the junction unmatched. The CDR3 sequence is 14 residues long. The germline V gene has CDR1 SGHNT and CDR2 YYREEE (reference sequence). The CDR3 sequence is CASSAPQGAGEQYF. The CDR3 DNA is TGTGCCAGCAGCGCGCCTCAGGGGGCGGGAGAGCAGTACTTC. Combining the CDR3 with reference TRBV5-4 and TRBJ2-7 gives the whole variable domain ETGVTQSPTHLIKTRGQQVTLRCSSQSGHNTVSWYQQALGQGPQFIFQYYREEENGRGNFPPRFSGLQFPNYSSELNVNALELDDSALYLCASSAPQGAGEQYFGPGTRLTVT.

CDR3: CASISPHSLLRGMYF. The CDR3 DNA reads as TGTGCCAGCATCAGTCCCCATTCATTACTCAGGGGCATGTACTTC. The genes are TRBV25-1 and TRBJ2-7, with D tentatively TRBD1 (6 bases). Germline V gene data show CDR1 as MGHDK and CDR2 as SYGVNS. This CDR3 has 15 amino acids. V lost 7 bases to trimming and J lost 12 bases, with 28 bases between them.

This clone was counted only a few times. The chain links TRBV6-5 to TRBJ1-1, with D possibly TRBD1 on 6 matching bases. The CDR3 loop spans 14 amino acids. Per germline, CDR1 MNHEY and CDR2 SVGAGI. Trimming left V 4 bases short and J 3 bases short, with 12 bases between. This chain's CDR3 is CASSSATGYTEAFF. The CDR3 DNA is TGTGCCAGCAGTTCCGCCACAGGGTACACTGAAGCTTTCTTT.

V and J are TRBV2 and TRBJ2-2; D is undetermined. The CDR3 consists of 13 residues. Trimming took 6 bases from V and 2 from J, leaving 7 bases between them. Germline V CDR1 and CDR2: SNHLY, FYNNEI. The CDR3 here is CASRNFNTGELFF. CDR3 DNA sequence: TGTGCCAGCAGAAACTTTAACACCGGGGAGCTGTTTTTT.

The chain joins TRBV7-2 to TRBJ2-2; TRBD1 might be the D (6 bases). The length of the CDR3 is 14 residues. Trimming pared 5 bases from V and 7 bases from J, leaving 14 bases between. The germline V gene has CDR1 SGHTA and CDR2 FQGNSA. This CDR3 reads CASSRQTGYGELFF. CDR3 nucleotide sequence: TGTGCCAGCAGCCGCCAGACAGGCTACGGGGAGCTGTTTTTT.

The chain's CDR3 is CASSLRQATANYGYTF. DNA of the CDR3: TGTGCCAGCAGCTTAAGACAGGCGACCGCAAACTATGGCTACACCTTC. The chain joins TRBV11-2 to TRBJ1-2, with a tentative D call TRBD1 (6 bases). The CDR3 runs to 16 residues. The V gene lost 2 bases and the J gene lost 2 bases, with 15 bases spanning the gap. Germline V gene data show CDR1 as SGHAT and CDR2 as FQNNGV.

The CDR3 loop reads CASSDKGLLEDEQYF. The CDR3 nucleotides read TGTGCCAGCAGCGACAAGGGCCTTCTAGAGGACGAGCAGTACTTC. The chain joins TRBV11-3 to TRBJ2-7; D is ambiguous. V was clipped by 5 bases and J by 5 bases, with 19 bases between them. The CDR3 has 15 amino acids. Germline V lookup: CDR1 SGHNT, CDR2 YENEEA.

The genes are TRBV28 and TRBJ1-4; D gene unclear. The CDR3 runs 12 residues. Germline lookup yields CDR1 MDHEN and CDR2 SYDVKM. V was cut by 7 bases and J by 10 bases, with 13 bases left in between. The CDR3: CASTPRRGKLFF. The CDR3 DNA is TGTGCCAGCACTCCGAGAAGAGGAAAACTGTTTTTT.

The CDR3 reads CASSLRQETYGYTF. The CDR3 DNA sequence: TGTGCCAGCAGCCTCCGACAGGAGACCTATGGCTACACCTTC. V and J are TRBV6-5 and TRBJ1-2; possible D gene TRBD1, 6 bases. Germline assignment: CDR1 MNHEY and CDR2 SVGAGI. This CDR3 region has 14 residues. V lost 6 bases and J lost 4, with 15 bases in between.

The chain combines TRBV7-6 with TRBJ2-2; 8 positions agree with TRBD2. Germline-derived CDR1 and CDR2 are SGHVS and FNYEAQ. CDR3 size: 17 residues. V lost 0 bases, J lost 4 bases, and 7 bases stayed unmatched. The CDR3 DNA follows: TGTGCCAGCAGCTTAGCCTCAGGCGGGAGGACCACCGGGGAGCTGTTTTTT. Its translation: CASSLASGGRTTGELFF.

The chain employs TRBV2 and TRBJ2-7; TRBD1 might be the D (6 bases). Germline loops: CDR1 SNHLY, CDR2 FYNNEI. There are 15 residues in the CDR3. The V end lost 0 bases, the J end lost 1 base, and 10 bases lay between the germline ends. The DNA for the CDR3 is TGTGCCAGCAGTGAAGCGGGGGCGGGTTCCTACGAGCAGTACTTC. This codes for CASSEAGAGSYEQYF.

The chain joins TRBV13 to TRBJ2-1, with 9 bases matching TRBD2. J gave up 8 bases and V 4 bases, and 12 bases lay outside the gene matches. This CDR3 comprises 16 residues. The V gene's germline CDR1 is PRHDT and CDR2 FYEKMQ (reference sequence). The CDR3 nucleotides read TGTGCCAGCAGCTACCTAGCGGGGTTTATAAGGGATGAGCAGTTCTTC. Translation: CASSYLAGFIRDEQFF.

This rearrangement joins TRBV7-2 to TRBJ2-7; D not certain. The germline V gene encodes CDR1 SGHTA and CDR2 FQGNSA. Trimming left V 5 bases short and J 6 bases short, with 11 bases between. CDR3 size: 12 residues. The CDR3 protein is CASSLLGVEQYF. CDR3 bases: TGTGCCAGCAGCCTCCTTGGGGTCGAGCAGTACTTC.

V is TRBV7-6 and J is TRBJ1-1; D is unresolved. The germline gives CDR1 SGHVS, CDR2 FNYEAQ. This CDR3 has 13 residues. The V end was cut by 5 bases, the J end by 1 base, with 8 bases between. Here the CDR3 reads CASSPRPNTEAFF. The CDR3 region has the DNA TGTGCCAGCAGCCCCCGCCCGAACACTGAAGCTTTCTTT.

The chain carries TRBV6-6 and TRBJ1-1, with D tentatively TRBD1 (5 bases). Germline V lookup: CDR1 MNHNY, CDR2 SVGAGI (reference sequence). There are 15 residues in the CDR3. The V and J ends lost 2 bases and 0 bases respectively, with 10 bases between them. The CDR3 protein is CASSYGGLMNTEAFF. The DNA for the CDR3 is TGTGCCAGCAGTTACGGGGGATTGATGAACACTGAAGCTTTCTTT.

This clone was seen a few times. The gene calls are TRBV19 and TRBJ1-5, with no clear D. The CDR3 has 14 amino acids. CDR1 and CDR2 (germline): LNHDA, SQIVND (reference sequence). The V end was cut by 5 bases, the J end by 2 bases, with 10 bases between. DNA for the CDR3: TGTGCCAGTAGTTTAGTCCCGGGCAATCAGCCCCAGCATTTT. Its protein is CASSLVPGNQPQHF.

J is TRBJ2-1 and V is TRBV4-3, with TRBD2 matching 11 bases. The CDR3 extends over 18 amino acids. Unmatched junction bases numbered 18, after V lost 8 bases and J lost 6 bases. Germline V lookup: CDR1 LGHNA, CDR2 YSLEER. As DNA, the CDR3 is TGCGCCAGCGGTCTAAGCCCCTTCCTAGCGGGGGGATCCAATGAGCAGTTCTTC. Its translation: CASGLSPFLAGGSNEQFF.

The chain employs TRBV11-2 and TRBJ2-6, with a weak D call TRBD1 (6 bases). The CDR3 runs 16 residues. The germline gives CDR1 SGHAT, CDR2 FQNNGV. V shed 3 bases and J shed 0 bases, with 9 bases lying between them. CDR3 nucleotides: TGTGCCAGCAGCTTGACAGGAAACTCTGGGGCCAACGTCCTGACTTTC. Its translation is CASSLTGNSGANVLTF.

The CDR3 reads CASSQELGTNYGYTF. CDR3 bases: TGCGCCAGCAGCCAAGAATTGGGAACTAACTATGGCTACACCTTC. The V gene is TRBV4-3, the J gene TRBJ1-2; D is undetermined. Deletions cut 0 bases from V and 0 bases from J, with 8 bases between. The germline CDR1 and CDR2 sequences are LGHNA and YSLEER. This CDR3 spans 15 amino acids.

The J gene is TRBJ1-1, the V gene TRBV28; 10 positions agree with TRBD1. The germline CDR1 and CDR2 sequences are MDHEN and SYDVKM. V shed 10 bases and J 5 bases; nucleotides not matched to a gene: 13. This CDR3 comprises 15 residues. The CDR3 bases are TGTGCCACCCACCACGCCGGACAGGGGGGGACTGAAGCTTTCTTT. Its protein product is CATHHAGQGGTEAFF. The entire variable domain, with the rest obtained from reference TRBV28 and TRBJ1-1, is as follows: DVKVTQSSRYLVKRTGEKVFLECVQDMDHENMFWYRQDPGLGLRLIYFSYDVKMKEKGDIPEGYSVSREKKERFSLILESASTNQTSMYLCATHHAGQGGTEAFFGQGTRLTVV.

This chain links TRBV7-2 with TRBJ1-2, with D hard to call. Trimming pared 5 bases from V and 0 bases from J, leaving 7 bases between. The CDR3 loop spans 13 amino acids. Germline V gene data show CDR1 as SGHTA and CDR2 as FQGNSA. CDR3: CASSQTANYGYTF. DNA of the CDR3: TGTGCCAGCAGCCAAACAGCTAACTATGGCTACACCTTC.

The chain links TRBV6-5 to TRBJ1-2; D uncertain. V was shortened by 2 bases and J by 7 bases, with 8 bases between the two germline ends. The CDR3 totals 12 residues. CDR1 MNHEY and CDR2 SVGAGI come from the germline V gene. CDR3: CASSYSGVGYTF. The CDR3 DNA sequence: TGTGCCAGCAGTTACAGCGGGGTTGGCTACACCTTC.

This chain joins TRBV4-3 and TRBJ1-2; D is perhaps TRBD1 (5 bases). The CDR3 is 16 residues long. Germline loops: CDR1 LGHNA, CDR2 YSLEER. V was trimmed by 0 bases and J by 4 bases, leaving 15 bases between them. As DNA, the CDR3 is TGCGCCAGCAGCCAAGATTCACGGGGCTTCTTCTATGGCTACACCTTC. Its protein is CASSQDSRGFFYGYTF.

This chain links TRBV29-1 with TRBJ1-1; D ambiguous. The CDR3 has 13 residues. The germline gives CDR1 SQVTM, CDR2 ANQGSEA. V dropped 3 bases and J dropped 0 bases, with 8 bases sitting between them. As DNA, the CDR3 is TGCAGCGTTGACCAGGCCATGAACACTGAAGCTTTCTTT. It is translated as CSVDQAMNTEAFF.